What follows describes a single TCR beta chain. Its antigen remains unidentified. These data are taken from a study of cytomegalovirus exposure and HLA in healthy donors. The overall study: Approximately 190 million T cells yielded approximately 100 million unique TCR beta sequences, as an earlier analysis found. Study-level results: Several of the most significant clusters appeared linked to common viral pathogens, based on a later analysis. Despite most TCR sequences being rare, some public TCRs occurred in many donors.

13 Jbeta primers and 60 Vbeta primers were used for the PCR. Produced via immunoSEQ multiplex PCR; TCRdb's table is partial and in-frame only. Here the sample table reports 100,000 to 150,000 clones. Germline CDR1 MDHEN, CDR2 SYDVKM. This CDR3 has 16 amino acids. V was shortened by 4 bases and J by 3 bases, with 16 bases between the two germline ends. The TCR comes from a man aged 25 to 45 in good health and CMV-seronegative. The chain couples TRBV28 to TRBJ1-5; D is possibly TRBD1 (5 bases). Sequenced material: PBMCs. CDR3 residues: CASSSLAGGANQPQHF. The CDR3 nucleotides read TGTGCCAGCAGTTCCCTCGCTGGAGGGGCCAATCAGCCCCAGCATTTT.